This TCR beta chain was sequenced during a study of CD8 T cells in ankylosing spondylitis. TCRdb redid the calling of the 5' RACE reads with MiXCR, one entry per CDR3 protein. The data show about 36,000 distinct CDR3 sequences, 6% seen once. This clonotype was recorded many times. The J segment lost 2 bases and the V segment lost 2 bases, leaving 3 bases of the junction unmatched. This CDR3 has 15 amino acids. The germline CDR1 and CDR2 sequences are DFQATT and SNEGSKA (reference sequence). This TCR was sampled from a male donor with ankylosing spondylitis or in good health (not recorded which). The genes are TRBV20-1 and TRBJ2-6; 7 bases are a match to TRBD1. Sequencing was performed on blood, either unsorted or a sorted T cell fraction (not recorded which). The CDR3 is CSARSGGTGANVLTF. CDR3 nucleotides: TGCAGTGCTAGATCAGGGGGAACTGGGGCCAACGTCCTGACTTTC.